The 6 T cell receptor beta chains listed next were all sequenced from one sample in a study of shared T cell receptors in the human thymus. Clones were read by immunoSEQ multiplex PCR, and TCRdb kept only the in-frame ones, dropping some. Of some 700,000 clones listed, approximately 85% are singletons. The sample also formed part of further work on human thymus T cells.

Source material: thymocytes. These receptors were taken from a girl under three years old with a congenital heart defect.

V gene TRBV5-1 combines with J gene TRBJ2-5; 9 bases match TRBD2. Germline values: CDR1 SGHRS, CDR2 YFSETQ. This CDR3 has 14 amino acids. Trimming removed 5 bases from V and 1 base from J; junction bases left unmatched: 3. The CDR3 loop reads CASRGGLAQETQYF. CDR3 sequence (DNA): TGCGCCAGCAGAGGGGGACTAGCCCAAGAGACCCAGTACTTC.

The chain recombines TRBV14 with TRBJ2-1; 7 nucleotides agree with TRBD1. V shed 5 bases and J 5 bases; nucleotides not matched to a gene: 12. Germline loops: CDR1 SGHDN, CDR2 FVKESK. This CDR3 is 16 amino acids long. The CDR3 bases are TGTGCCAGCAGCGAGAAGGGGGCTGTCGTTGACAATGAGCAGTTCTTC. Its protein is CASSEKGAVVDNEQFF. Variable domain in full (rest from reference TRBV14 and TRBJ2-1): EAGVTQFPSHSVIEKGQTVTLRCDPISGHDNLYWYRRVMGKEIKFLLHFVKESKQDESGMPNNRFLAERTGGTYSTLKVQPAELEDSGVYFCASSEKGAVVDNEQFFGPGTRLTVL.

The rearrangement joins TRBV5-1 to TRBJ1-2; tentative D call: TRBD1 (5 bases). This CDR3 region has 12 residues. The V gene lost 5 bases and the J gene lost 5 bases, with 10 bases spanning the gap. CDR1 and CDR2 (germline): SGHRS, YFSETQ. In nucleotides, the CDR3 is TGCGCCAGCAGGGGGGGACGTTATGGCTACACCTTC. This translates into CASRGGRYGYTF.

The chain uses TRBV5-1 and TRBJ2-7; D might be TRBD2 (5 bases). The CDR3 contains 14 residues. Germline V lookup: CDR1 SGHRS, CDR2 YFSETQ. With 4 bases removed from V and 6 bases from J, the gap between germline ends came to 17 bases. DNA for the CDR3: TGCGCCAGCAGCCCGCTAACCGGACTGGGCGAGCAGTACTTC. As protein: CASSPLTGLGEQYF.

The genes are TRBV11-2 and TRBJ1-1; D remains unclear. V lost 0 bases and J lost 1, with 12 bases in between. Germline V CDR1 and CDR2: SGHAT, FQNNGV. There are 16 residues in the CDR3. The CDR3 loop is CASSLDRQAPNTEAFF. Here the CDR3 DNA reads TGTGCCAGCAGCTTAGATCGTCAGGCGCCGAACACTGAAGCTTTCTTT.

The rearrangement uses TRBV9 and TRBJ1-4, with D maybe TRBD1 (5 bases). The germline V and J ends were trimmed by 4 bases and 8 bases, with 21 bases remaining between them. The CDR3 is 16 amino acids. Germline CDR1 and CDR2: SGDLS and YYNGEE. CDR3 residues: CASSPHPRQGVEKLFF. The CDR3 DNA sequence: TGTGCCAGCAGCCCCCACCCCCGCCAAGGGGTCGAAAAACTGTTTTTT.